One and the same sample provided the 10 T cell receptor beta chains below, sequenced in a study of T cell changes during pregnancy in multiple sclerosis. Method: immunoSEQ multiplex PCR; TCRdb's copy keeps in-frame clones and lacks some. The table lists about 21,000 clones, under 95% of them singletons, with 0.68% in the top ten. Sample: CD4+ T cells from peripheral blood mononuclear cells, taken in the third trimester of pregnancy. The receptor source for this set is a female donor with multiple sclerosis, enrolled in a pregnancy study.

The count of this clone is one. The chain couples TRBV9 to TRBJ1-2; D is undetermined. This CDR3 spans 15 amino acids. Trimming took 4 bases from V and 0 from J, leaving 13 bases between them. The germline gives CDR1 SGDLS, CDR2 YYNGEE. The CDR3 loop is CASSSIARANYGYTF. CDR3 DNA: TGTGCCAGCAGCTCTATCGCACGAGCTAACTATGGCTACACCTTC. The full variable domain, with the rest looked up from reference TRBV9 and TRBJ1-2, is DSGVTQTPKHLITATGQRVTLRCSPRSGDLSVYWYQQSLDQGLQFLIQYYNGEERAKGNILERFSAQQFPDLHSELNLSSLELGDSALYFCASSSIARANYGYTFGSGTRLTVV.

Here the CDR3 DNA reads TGCGCCAGCAGCTTGGACGGGAAGTCTGGTGGCTACACCTTC. Translation gives CASSLDGKSGGYTF. This chain connects TRBV5-1 to TRBJ1-2; no clear D. With 0 bases removed from V and 7 bases from J, the gap between germline ends came to 13 bases. The CDR3 spans 14 residues. In germline, CDR1 is SGHRS, CDR2 YFSETQ.

The chain links TRBV4-2 to TRBJ1-3, with a weak D call TRBD1 (5 bases). The CDR3 extends over 14 amino acids. V was shortened by 4 bases and J by 4 bases, with 11 bases between the two germline ends. The germline CDR1 and CDR2 sequences are LGHNA and YNFKEQ. CDR3 in amino acids: CASSLEGSGNTIYF. Here the CDR3 DNA reads TGTGCCAGCAGCCTGGAGGGGTCAGGAAACACCATATATTTT.

Concerning this clone itself: An end of the junction does not agree with germline; a read error may underlie this. The CDR3 reads CANSLKPNRGKGNTIYF. CDR3 bases: TGTGCCAACAGTTTAAAACCGAACAGGGGTAAGGGAAACACCATATATTTT. The rearrangement uses TRBV28 and TRBJ1-3; TRBD1 matches at 7 bases. The CDR3 spans 17 residues. Germline assignment: CDR1 MDHEN and CDR2 SYDVKM.

V gene TRBV19 combines with J gene TRBJ2-5, with D perhaps TRBD2 (6 bases). With 5 bases removed from V and 5 bases from J, the gap between germline ends came to 18 bases. The CDR3 sequence is 15 residues long. Germline CDR1 LNHDA, CDR2 SQIVND (reference sequence). CDR3 amino acids: CASSPRDSGGETQYF. CDR3 sequence (DNA): TGTGCCAGTAGTCCCCGGGACTCCGGAGGCGAGACCCAGTACTTC.

The rearrangement links TRBV19 to TRBJ2-3; possible D gene TRBD2, 5 bases. The V end lost 3 bases, the J end lost 0 bases, and 13 bases lay between the germline ends. The CDR3 totals 16 residues. Per the germline V gene, CDR1 is LNHDA and CDR2 is SQIVND (reference sequence). Here the CDR3 reads CASSMLGRTSTDTQYF. CDR3 nucleotide sequence: TGTGCCAGTAGTATGTTGGGCAGGACTAGCACAGATACGCAGTATTTT.

V gene TRBV5-1 combines with J gene TRBJ2-2, with 10 bases fitting TRBD1. V trimming: 4 bases; J trimming: 8 bases; junction bases outside the gene matches: 8. The germline V gene encodes CDR1 SGHRS and CDR2 YFSETQ. The CDR3 sequence is 15 residues long. Here the CDR3 reads CASSSTGTGVGELFF. The CDR3 coding sequence is TGCGCCAGCAGCAGTACCGGGACAGGGGTTGGGGAGCTGTTTTTT. The full variable domain, rest sourced from reference TRBV5-1 and TRBJ2-2, is KAGVTQTPRYLIKTRGQQVTLSCSPISGHRSVSWYQQTPGQGLQFLFEYFSETQRNKGNFPGRFSGRQFSNSRSEMNVSTLELGDSALYLCASSSTGTGVGELFFGEGSRLTVL.

DNA of the CDR3: TGTGCCAGCAGTTACTACTCCGGGACAAGTGAGGCTTTCTTT. Translation: CASSYYSGTSEAFF. This chain uses TRBV27 with TRBJ1-1, with TRBD1 as a possible D gene (6 bases). The length of the CDR3 is 14 residues. The germline V and J ends were trimmed by 4 bases and 11 bases, with 20 bases remaining between them. Germline V gene sequence: CDR1 MNHEY, CDR2 SMNVEV (reference sequence).

The chain carries TRBV30 and TRBJ2-5; 9 bases fit TRBD1. Germline-derived CDR1 and CDR2 are GTSNPN and SVGIG (reference sequence). CDR3 length equals 12 residues. V dropped 1 base and J dropped 7; count of bases not matched to a gene: 1. The chain's CDR3 is CAWSGQGGTQYF. The CDR3 region has the DNA TGTGCCTGGAGTGGACAGGGGGGGACCCAGTACTTC.

The rearrangement links TRBV6-5 to TRBJ2-7; perhaps TRBD1 as D (5 bases). Germline loops: CDR1 MNHEY, CDR2 SVGAGI. CDR3 length equals 13 residues. The V and J ends lost 4 bases and 0 bases respectively, with 7 bases between them. CDR3 bases: TGTGCCAGCAGTTGGGGCAGCTCCTACGAGCAGTACTTC. Amino acid sequence: CASSWGSSYEQYF.